The sequence of this T cell receptor (beta chain) was determined in a study of blood T cell repertoires in COVID-19. J lost 3 bases, V lost 2 bases, and 4 bases had no gene match. The CDR3 runs to 14 residues. Germline assignment: CDR1 SGDLS and CDR2 YYNGEE. Methods used by the authors: For nucleated cells, counts were estimated from reference gene primer amplification. Sequencing used immunoSEQ multiplex PCR; TCRdb keeps in-frame clones, though not all of them. V, J and clone size are those of that table, while D and trimming were read from the DNA. The data contain over 150,000 clones, 84% of them singletons.

This sequence originates from a man aged 18 to 30 with active or convalescent COVID-19. Material: peripheral blood. The chain recombines TRBV9 with TRBJ2-7; 8 nucleotides match TRBD2. This CDR3 reads CASSVSGTGYEQYF. The CDR3 nucleotides read TGTGCCAGCAGCGTTAGCGGGACTGGCTACGAGCAGTACTTC.